The 22 T cell receptor beta chains given below trace back to one sample, sequenced in a study of blood T cell repertoires in COVID-19. Libraries were prepared by immunoSEQ multiplex PCR; TCRdb keeps only in-frame clonotypes and omits some of them. The sample contains more than 85,000 clones, about 80% of which appear only once. Material: peripheral blood. These TCRs come from a woman aged 45-65 years with acute or convalescent COVID-19.

This chain links TRBV4-2 with TRBJ1-2; D not certain. V was trimmed by 0 bases and J by 5 bases, leaving 7 bases between them. The CDR3 totals 13 residues. Germline V gene sequence: CDR1 LGHNA, CDR2 YNFKEQ. CDR3 protein: CASSQDREYGYTF. The CDR3 region has the DNA TGTGCCAGCAGCCAAGACCGCGAATATGGCTACACCTTC.

V gene TRBV11-2 combines with J gene TRBJ2-1; possibly TRBD1 for D (5 bases). Trimming cost V 1 base and J 13 bases, with 17 bases left between them. Germline CDR1 reads SGHAT; CDR2 reads FQNNGV. The CDR3 contains 14 residues. CDR3 DNA sequence: TGTGCCAGCAGCTTAGTTGGTGGCAGGGATCACCAGTTCTTC. Its protein is CASSLVGGRDHQFF.

The chain uses TRBV3-1 (or the pseudogene TRBV3-2) and TRBJ1-4, with D possibly matching TRBD1 (5 bases). Per germline, CDR1 LGHDT and CDR2 YNNKEL (reference sequence). V lost 2 bases and J lost 1, with 14 bases in between. The CDR3 contains 17 residues. The CDR3 loop is CASSQSHAGVTNEKLFF. The CDR3 coding sequence is TGTGCCAGCAGCCAATCCCACGCGGGGGTAACTAATGAAAAACTGTTTTTT.

This clone occurred a few times. V usage is TRBV19 and J usage is TRBJ1-3, with D unclear. V gave up 8 bases and J gave up 0 bases, with 17 bases separating them. Germline values: CDR1 LNHDA, CDR2 SQIVND (reference sequence). This CDR3 region has 16 residues. DNA for the CDR3: TGTGCCAGTCACCCCGTCGGAGGGATCTCTGGAAACACCATATATTTT. Translated, it gives CASHPVGGISGNTIYF.

The rearrangement links TRBV27 to TRBJ2-1; a possible D gene is TRBD2 (6 bases). Trimming removed 5 bases from V and 12 bases from J, with 26 bases in between. The CDR3 is 16 residues long. Germline CDR1 MNHEY, CDR2 SMNVEV (reference sequence). The CDR3 is CASSPTGRTTPMRQFF. DNA for the CDR3: TGTGCCAGCAGTCCGACCGGACGGACTACCCCAATGAGGCAGTTCTTC.

The chain uses TRBV6-6 and TRBJ1-5; unclear D gene. The V and J ends lost 7 bases and 4 bases respectively, with 14 bases between them. The CDR3 extends over 14 amino acids. Germline V lookup: CDR1 MNHNY, CDR2 SVGAGI (reference sequence). CDR3 nucleotides: TGTGCCAGCACCTTTGAAGGGAGAAATCAGCCCCAGCATTTT. Its translation: CASTFEGRNQPQHF.

This chain links TRBV6-6 with TRBJ1-2; TRBD1 matches at 7 bases. The CDR3 length is 16 residues. Germline assignment: CDR1 MNHNY and CDR2 SVGAGI (reference sequence). The V gene end was trimmed by 0 bases and the J gene end by 8 bases; junction bases not matched to a gene: 12. CDR3: CASSYSTLTGEKGYTF. In DNA, the CDR3 is TGTGCCAGCAGTTACTCGACTCTAACAGGGGAAAAGGGCTACACCTTC.

The chain carries TRBV9 and TRBJ2-2; 7 positions match TRBD1. The CDR3 is made up of 21 amino acids. CDR1 and CDR2 from the germline V gene are SGDLS and YYNGEE. V was pared by 3 bases and J by 1 base, with 21 bases of the junction left unmatched. The DNA of the CDR3 is TGTGCCAGCAGCGGATCCACCTTTAGGGACAGCGCGCCGAGGAACACCGGGGAGCTGTTTTTT. Its protein is CASSGSTFRDSAPRNTGELFF.

In this sample, this clone turned up a few times. J is TRBJ1-1 and V is TRBV28; D is unclear. Germline lookup yields CDR1 MDHEN and CDR2 SYDVKM. Trimming took off 5 bases at V and 1 base at J, with 14 bases between the two ends. The length of the CDR3 is 15 residues. Here the CDR3 DNA reads TGTGCCAGCAGTGGGAAGGGTCGGGGGAACACTGAAGCTTTCTTT. Amino acids: CASSGKGRGNTEAFF. Full variable domain (remainder filled in from reference TRBV28 and TRBJ1-1): DVKVTQSSRYLVKRTGEKVFLECVQDMDHENMFWYRQDPGLGLRLIYFSYDVKMKEKGDIPEGYSVSREKKERFSLILESASTNQTSMYLCASSGKGRGNTEAFFGQGTRLTVV.

The V call is TRBV27, the J call TRBJ2-7; D not certain. Germline V gene lookup returns CDR1 MNHEY and CDR2 SMNVEV (reference sequence). V dropped 2 bases and J dropped 2 bases, with 13 bases sitting between them. The CDR3 is 15 amino acids. This CDR3 is CASSLRQVGPYEQYF. The CDR3 DNA is TGTGCCAGCAGTTTAAGGCAGGTTGGGCCCTACGAGCAGTACTTC.

The chain employs TRBV5-8 and TRBJ1-6, with 7 nucleotides matching TRBD1. The trim removed 4 bases at V and 7 bases at J, leaving 5 bases unmatched. This CDR3 comprises 14 residues. Germline assignment: CDR1 SGHTS and CDR2 YDEGEE. DNA of the CDR3: TGTGCCAGCAGCACAGGACAGGAAAATTCACCCCTCCACTTT. Translating it yields CASSTGQENSPLHF.

The chain employs TRBV6-1 and TRBJ2-7; weak D call: TRBD1 (5 bases). Germline CDR1 and CDR2: MNHNS and SASEGT. CDR3 size: 19 residues. V lost 3 bases, J lost 0 bases, and 24 bases lay in between. The CDR3 sequence is CASSDQPPTPGRLSYEQYF. CDR3 nucleotide sequence: TGTGCCAGCAGTGACCAACCCCCCACCCCAGGGCGACTCTCCTACGAGCAGTACTTC.

This clone was detected only a few times. The chain links TRBV19 to TRBJ1-6, with D perhaps matching TRBD1 (5 bases). CDR1 and CDR2 from the germline V gene are LNHDA and SQIVND (reference sequence). V dropped 5 bases and J dropped 6 bases, with 11 bases sitting between them. There are 14 residues in the CDR3. The CDR3 nucleotides are TGTGCCAGTAGTGCCGACAGATTTAATTCACCCCTCCACTTT. Translating it yields CASSADRFNSPLHF.

The chain uses TRBV12-5 and TRBJ1-2, with 9 nucleotides matching TRBD1. The germline V gene encodes CDR1 LGHNT and CDR2 FRNRAP. With V trimmed by 5 bases and J by 4 bases, 8 bases remained unmatched. The CDR3 runs to 15 residues. CDR3 residues: CASGQDRGWIYGYTF. The CDR3 nucleotides are TGTGCTAGTGGTCAGGACAGGGGTTGGATCTATGGCTACACCTTC.

The chain uses TRBV27 and TRBJ2-7, with a weak D call TRBD1 (6 bases). V shed 7 bases and J shed 6 bases, with 22 bases lying between them. The CDR3 consists of 15 residues. Germline V lookup: CDR1 MNHEY, CDR2 SMNVEV (reference sequence). The CDR3 sequence is CASTSGDGVWSEQYF. The CDR3 nucleotides are TGTGCCAGCACCTCAGGGGATGGCGTATGGAGCGAGCAGTACTTC.

This clone has only a few counts. J is TRBJ1-6 and V is TRBV19; possible D gene TRBD1, 6 bases. Trimming shortened V by 5 bases and J by 6 bases, and 14 bases separated the two germline ends. CDR3 length equals 15 residues. Germline CDR1 reads LNHDA; CDR2 reads SQIVND (reference sequence). CDR3 sequence reads: CASSRGGSGNSPLHF. For the CDR3, the DNA is TGTGCCAGTAGTCGAGGGGGATCTGGTAATTCACCCCTCCACTTT.

The rearrangement links TRBV5-1 to TRBJ1-3, with TRBD1 identical over 9 bases. CDR1 is SGHRS, CDR2 YFSETQ, per germline. CDR3 length equals 15 residues. V lost 4 bases and J lost 7; bases outside the gene matches: 9. CDR3: CASSPGTGGENTIYF. The CDR3 nucleotides read TGCGCCAGCAGCCCCGGAACAGGGGGCGAGAACACCATATATTTT.

The rearrangement links TRBV19 to TRBJ1-2; D not certain. Germline CDR1 and CDR2: LNHDA and SQIVND (reference sequence). This CDR3 comprises 13 residues. Trimming removed 3 bases from V and 4 bases from J, with 9 bases in between. CDR3 residues: CASSMRAAYGYTF. In DNA, the CDR3 is TGTGCCAGTAGTATGAGGGCGGCCTATGGCTACACCTTC.

This clone was observed a few times. The chain carries TRBV6-5 and TRBJ2-7, with a weak D call TRBD1 (6 bases). Germline V gives CDR1 MNHEY, CDR2 SVGAGI. The V end was cut by 3 bases, the J end by 3 bases, with 15 bases between. The CDR3 runs 15 residues. The CDR3 DNA sequence: TGTGCCAGCAGTTATCAGTCGACAGGTATCTACGAGCAGTACTTC. This codes for CASSYQSTGIYEQYF.

The gene calls are TRBV6-5 and TRBJ1-2; TRBD1 aligns across 7 bases. CDR1 and CDR2 from the germline V gene are MNHEY and SVGAGI. CDR3 size: 16 residues. J gave up 4 bases and V 4 bases, and 12 bases lay outside the gene matches. Here the CDR3 reads CASSFTGTEVLYGYTF. CDR3 in DNA: TGTGCCAGCAGTTTTACCGGGACAGAAGTCCTCTATGGCTACACCTTC.

The rearrangement joins TRBV5-1 to TRBJ2-4; D possibly corresponds to TRBD1 (6 bases). The length of the CDR3 is 12 residues. Trimming shortened V by 0 bases and J by 10 bases, and 8 bases separated the two germline ends. Per germline, CDR1 SGHRS and CDR2 YFSETQ. The chain's CDR3 is CASSLAGQIQYF. The CDR3 nucleotides are TGCGCCAGCAGCTTGGCCGGACAGATTCAGTACTTC.

The chain is built from TRBV19 and TRBJ2-7; 8 nucleotides line up with TRBD2. The germline gives CDR1 LNHDA, CDR2 SQIVND (reference sequence). Losses at the gene ends were 2 bases for V and 7 bases for J; bases not matched to a gene: 7. CDR3 length: 14 residues. Written as DNA, the CDR3 is TGTGCCAGTAGTATAAGCGGGAGCCTGCTTGAGCAGTACTTC. This codes for CASSISGSLLEQYF.